The present entry profiles one TCR beta chain with its context. The germline CDR1 and CDR2 sequences are SGDLS and YYNGEE. Trimming took 3 bases from V and 5 from J, leaving 13 bases between them. The CDR3 is 14 residues long. Sequencing was performed with immunoSEQ multiplex PCR; in TCRdb, only in-frame clones are kept and a portion is missing. The table has hundreds of clones, 55% to 80% seen once. This sample was taken from a study of tumour-infiltrating T cells in Burkitt lymphoma. Sequencing was done on a sample of tumor tissue. The sequence derives from a human donor with Burkitt lymphoma. This rearrangement joins TRBV9 to TRBJ2-3, with D possibly called TRBD1 or TRBD2 (5 bases each). The chain's CDR3 is CASSARDEGDTQYF. The CDR3 DNA reads TGTGCCAGCAGCGCCCGGGACGAAGGAGATACGCAGTATTTT. Together with reference TRBV9 and TRBJ2-3, the CDR3 gives the full variable domain: DSGVTQTPKHLITATGQRVTLRCSPRSGDLSVYWYQQSLDQGLQFLIQYYNGEERAKGNILERFSAQQFPDLHSELNLSSLELGDSALYFCASSARDEGDTQYFGPGTRLTVL.